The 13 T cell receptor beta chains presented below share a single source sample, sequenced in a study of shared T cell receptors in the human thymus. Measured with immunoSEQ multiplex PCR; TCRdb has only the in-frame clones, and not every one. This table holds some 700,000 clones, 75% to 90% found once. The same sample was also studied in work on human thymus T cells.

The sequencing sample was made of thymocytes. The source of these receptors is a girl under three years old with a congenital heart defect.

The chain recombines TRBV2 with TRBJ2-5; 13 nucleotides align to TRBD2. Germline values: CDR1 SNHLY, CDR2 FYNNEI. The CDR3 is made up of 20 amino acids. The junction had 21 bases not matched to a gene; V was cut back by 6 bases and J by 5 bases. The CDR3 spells CASSATPHTSGGAMSETQYF. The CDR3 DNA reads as TGTGCCAGCAGCGCCACCCCCCACACTAGCGGGGGGGCCATGTCGGAGACCCAGTACTTC.

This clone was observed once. Here the CDR3 reads CATGTTGEVSDSPLHF. The CDR3 coding sequence is TGTGCCACCGGCACGACAGGGGAGGTGTCGGATTCACCCCTCCACTTT. V usage is TRBV15 and J usage is TRBJ1-6; 8 bases agree with TRBD1. This CDR3 region has 16 residues. Germline loops: CDR1 LNHNV, CDR2 YYDKDF (reference sequence). V lost 8 bases to trimming and J lost 8 bases; unmatched junction nucleotides: 14.

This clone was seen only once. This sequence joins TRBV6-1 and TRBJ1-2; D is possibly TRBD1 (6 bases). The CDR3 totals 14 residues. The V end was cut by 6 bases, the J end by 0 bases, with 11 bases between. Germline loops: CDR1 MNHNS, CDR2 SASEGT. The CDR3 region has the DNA TGTGCCAGCAGCCGACACAGGGCTAACTATGGCTACACCTTC. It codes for CASSRHRANYGYTF.

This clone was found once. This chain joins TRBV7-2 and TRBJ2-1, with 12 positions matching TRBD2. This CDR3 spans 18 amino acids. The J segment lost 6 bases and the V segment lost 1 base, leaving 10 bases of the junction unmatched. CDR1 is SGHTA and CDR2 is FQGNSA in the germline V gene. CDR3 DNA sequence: TGTGCCAGCAGCTTAGACTGGACTAGCGGGGCCTGGGGCAATGAGCAGTTCTTC. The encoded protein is CASSLDWTSGAWGNEQFF.

The CDR3 is CASSLPTGQGQETQYF. CDR3 coding DNA: TGTGCCAGCAGCCTACCGACAGGGCAGGGGCAAGAGACCCAGTACTTC. The rearrangement uses TRBV5-4 and TRBJ2-5; 7 nucleotides match TRBD1. The V gene's germline CDR1 is SGHNT and CDR2 YYREEE (reference sequence). This CDR3 region has 16 residues. V was pared by 4 bases and J by 2 bases, with 11 bases of the junction left unmatched. The variable domain in full, completed from reference TRBV5-4 and TRBJ2-5, reads ETGVTQSPTHLIKTRGQQVTLRCSSQSGHNTVSWYQQALGQGPQFIFQYYREEENGRGNFPPRFSGLQFPNYSSELNVNALELDDSALYLCASSLPTGQGQETQYFGPGTRLLVL.

The CDR3 protein is CASSPNPLDRAEAFF. In DNA, the CDR3 is TGTGCCAGCAGCCCAAACCCACTAGACCGGGCAGAAGCTTTCTTT. This sequence joins TRBV11-2 and TRBJ1-1; D is undetermined. V lost 5 bases, J lost 8 bases, and 21 bases lay in between. The length of the CDR3 is 15 residues. Germline-derived CDR1 and CDR2 are SGHAT and FQNNGV.

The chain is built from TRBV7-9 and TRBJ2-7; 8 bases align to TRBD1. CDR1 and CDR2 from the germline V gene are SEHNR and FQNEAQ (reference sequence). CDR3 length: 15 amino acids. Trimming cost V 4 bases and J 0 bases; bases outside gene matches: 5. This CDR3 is CASSSSRGPSYEQYF. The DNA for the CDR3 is TGTGCCAGCAGCTCCTCCAGGGGGCCCTCCTACGAGCAGTACTTC.

CDR3 protein: CASRSYVTGEQYF. The CDR3 nucleotides are TGTGCCAGTAGGTCGTATGTTACGGGGGAGCAGTACTTC. V usage is TRBV19 and J usage is TRBJ2-7; D is perhaps TRBD2 (5 bases). The ends were cut back, 6 bases at V and 7 bases at J, with 16 bases in the middle. The CDR3 runs to 13 residues. Germline CDR1 reads LNHDA; CDR2 reads SQIVND (reference sequence).

The CDR3 loop reads CASSQVQAPTEENIQYF. CDR3 in DNA: TGTGCCAGCAGCCAAGTTCAGGCCCCAACGGAGGAAAACATTCAGTACTTC. V and J are TRBV14 and TRBJ2-4; a weak D match, TRBD2 (5 bases). The CDR3 runs 17 residues. Germline values: CDR1 SGHDN, CDR2 FVKESK. Trimming removed 1 base from V and 5 bases from J, with 18 bases in between.

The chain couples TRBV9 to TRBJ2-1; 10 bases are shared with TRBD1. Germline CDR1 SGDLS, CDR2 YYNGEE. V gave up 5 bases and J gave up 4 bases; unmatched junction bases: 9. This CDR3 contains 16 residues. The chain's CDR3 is CASSSLRTGGYNEQFF. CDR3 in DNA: TGTGCCAGCAGTTCCTTAAGGACAGGGGGGTACAATGAGCAGTTCTTC.

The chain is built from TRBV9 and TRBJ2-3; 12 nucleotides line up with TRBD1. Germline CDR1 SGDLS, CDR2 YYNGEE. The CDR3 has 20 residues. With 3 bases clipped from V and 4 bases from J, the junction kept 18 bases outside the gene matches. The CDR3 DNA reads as TGTGCCAGCAGCGCCCACTGGGACAGGGGGCGCGGGAGATATTCAGATACGCAGTATTTT. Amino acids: CASSAHWDRGRGRYSDTQYF.

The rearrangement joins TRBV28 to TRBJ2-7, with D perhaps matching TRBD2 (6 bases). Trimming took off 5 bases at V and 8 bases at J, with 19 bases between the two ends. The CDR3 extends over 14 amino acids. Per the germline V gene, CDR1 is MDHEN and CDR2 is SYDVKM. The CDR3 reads CASSAPQGGRKQYF. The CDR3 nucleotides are TGTGCCAGCAGTGCCCCCCAGGGAGGTCGGAAGCAGTACTTC.

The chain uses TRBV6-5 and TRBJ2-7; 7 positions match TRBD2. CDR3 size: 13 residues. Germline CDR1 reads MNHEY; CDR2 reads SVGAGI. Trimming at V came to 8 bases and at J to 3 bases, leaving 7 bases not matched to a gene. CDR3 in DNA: TGTGCCAGCGGACGGGGGGTCCTCTACGAGCAGTACTTC. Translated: CASGRGVLYEQYF.